This record concerns one T cell receptor (beta chain) sequence. The sample belongs to a study of blood T cell repertoires in COVID-19. In the study overall: Collection of acute and convalescent COVID-19 samples took place in the United States, Italy and Spain.

The CDR3 is made up of 16 amino acids. The germline gives CDR1 SGHAT, CDR2 FQNNGV. V dropped 5 bases and J dropped 0 bases, with 11 bases sitting between them. Original methodology: Using reference gene primer amplification, nucleated cell counts were estimated. The data were produced by immunoSEQ multiplex PCR, yet TCRdb's version contains in-frame clones alone and is incomplete. The V and J calls and clone size were taken over from that table, and D and trimming were inferred from the DNA. The sample lists about 260,000 clones; around 89% were seen once. Sequencing was performed on peripheral blood. This TCR was sampled from a woman aged 40 to 50 with acute or convalescent COVID-19. V gene TRBV11-2 combines with J gene TRBJ2-6; D not resolved. The CDR3 region has the DNA TGTGCCAGCAGCCATCCGCCGAGCTCTGGGGCCAACGTCCTGACTTTC. The encoded protein is CASSHPPSSGANVLTF.